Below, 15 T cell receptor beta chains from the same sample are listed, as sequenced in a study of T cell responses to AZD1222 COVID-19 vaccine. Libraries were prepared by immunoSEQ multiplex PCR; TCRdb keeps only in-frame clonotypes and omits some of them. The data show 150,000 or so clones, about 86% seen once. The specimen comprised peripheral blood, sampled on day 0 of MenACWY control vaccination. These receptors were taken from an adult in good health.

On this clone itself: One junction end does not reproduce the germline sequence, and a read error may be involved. CDR3 bases: TGTGCCACCCACCCATCCGGGCAGCCCCAACATTTT. Protein product: CATHPSGQPQHF. This chain joins TRBV28 and TRBJ1-5; D unresolved. The CDR3 contains 12 residues. Per germline, CDR1 MDHEN and CDR2 SYDVKM. The full variable domain, completed using reference TRBV28 and TRBJ1-5, is DVKVTQSSRYLVKRTGEKVFLECVQDMDHENMFWYRQDPGLGLRLIYFSYDVKMKEKGDIPEGYSVSREKKERFSLILESASTNQTSMYLCATHPSGQPQHFGDGTRLSIL.

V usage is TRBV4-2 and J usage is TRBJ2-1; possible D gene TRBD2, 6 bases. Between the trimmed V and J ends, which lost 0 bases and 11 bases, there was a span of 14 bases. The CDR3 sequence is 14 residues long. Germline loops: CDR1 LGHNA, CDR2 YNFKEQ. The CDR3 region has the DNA TGTGCCAGCAGCCAAGATGGCGCGGGGAGGAAGCAGTTCTTC. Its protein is CASSQDGAGRKQFF.

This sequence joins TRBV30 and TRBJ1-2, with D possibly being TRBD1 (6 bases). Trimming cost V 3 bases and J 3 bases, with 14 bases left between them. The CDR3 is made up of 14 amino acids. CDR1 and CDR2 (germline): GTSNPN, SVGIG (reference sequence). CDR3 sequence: CAWSGGQWDYGYTF. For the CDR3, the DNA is TGTGCCTGGAGCGGGGGCCAGTGGGACTATGGCTACACCTTC.

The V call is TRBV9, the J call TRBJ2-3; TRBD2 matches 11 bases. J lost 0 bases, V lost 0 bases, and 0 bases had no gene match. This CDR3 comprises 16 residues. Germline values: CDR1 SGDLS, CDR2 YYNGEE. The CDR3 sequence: CASSVASGGSTDTQYF. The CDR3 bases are TGTGCCAGCAGCGTAGCTAGCGGGGGGAGCACAGATACGCAGTATTTT.

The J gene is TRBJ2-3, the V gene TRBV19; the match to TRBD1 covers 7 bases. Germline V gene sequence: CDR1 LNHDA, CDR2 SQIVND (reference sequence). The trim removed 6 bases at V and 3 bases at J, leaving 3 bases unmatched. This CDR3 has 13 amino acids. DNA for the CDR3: TGTGCCAGTAGCGAACAGGGGACAGATACGCAGTATTTT. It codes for CASSEQGTDTQYF.

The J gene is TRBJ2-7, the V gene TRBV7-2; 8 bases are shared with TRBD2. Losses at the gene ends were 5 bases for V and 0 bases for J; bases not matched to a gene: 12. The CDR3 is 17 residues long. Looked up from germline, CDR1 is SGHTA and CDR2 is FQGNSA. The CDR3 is CASSQKFLAGHSYEQYF. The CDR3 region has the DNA TGTGCCAGCAGCCAAAAGTTCCTAGCGGGCCACTCCTACGAGCAGTACTTC.

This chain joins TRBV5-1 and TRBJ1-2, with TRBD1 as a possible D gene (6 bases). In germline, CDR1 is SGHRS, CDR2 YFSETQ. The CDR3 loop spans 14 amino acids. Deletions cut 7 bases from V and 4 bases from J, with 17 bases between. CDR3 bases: TGCGCCAGCCGGGGGGACATCGCGGGCTATGGCTACACCTTC. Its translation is CASRGDIAGYGYTF. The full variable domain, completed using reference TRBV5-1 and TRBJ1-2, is KAGVTQTPRYLIKTRGQQVTLSCSPISGHRSVSWYQQTPGQGLQFLFEYFSETQRNKGNFPGRFSGRQFSNSRSEMNVSTLELGDSALYLCASRGDIAGYGYTFGSGTRLTVV.

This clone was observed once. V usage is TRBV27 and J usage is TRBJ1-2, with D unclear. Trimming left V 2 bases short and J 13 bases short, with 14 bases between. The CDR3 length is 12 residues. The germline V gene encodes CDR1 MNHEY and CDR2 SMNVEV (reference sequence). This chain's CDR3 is CASSLGAGRPTF. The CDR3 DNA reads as TGTGCCAGCAGTTTAGGCGCAGGAAGACCCACCTTC.

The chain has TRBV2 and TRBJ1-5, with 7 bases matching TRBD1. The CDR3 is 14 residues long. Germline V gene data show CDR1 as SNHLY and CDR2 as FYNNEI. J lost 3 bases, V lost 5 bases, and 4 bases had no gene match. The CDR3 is CASSSGQSNQPQHF. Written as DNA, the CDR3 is TGTGCCAGCAGTTCGGGACAGTCCAATCAGCCCCAGCATTTT. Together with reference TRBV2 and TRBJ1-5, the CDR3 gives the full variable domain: EPEVTQTPSHQVTQMGQEVILRCVPISNHLYFYWYRQILGQKVEFLVSFYNNEISEKSEIFDDQFSVERPDGSNFTLKIRSTKLEDSAMYFCASSSGQSNQPQHFGDGTRLSIL.

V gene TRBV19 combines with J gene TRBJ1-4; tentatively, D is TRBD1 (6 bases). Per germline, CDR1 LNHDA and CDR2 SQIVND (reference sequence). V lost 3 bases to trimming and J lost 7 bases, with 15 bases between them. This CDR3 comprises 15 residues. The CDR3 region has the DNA TGTGCCAGTAGTATCCAGGGGTTCGTGAGTGAAAAACTGTTTTTT. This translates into CASSIQGFVSEKLFF.

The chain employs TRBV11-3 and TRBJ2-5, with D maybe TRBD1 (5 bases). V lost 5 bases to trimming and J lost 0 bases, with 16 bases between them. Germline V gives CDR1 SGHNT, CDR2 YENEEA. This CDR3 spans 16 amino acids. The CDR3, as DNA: TGTGCCAGCAGCCCAAACGTGGGGCCGTACCAAGAGACCCAGTACTTC. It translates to CASSPNVGPYQETQYF.

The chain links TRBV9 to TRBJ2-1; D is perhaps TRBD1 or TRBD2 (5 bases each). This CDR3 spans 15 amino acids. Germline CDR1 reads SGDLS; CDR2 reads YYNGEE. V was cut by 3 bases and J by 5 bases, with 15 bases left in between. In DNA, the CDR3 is TGTGCCAGCAGCGGGGGGACCTTAGGGGACAATGAGCAGTTCTTC. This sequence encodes CASSGGTLGDNEQFF.

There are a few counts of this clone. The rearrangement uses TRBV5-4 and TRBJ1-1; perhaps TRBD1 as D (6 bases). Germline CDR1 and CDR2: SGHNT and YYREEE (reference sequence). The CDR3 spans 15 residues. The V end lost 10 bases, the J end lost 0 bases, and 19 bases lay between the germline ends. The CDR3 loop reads CAVQGDITMNTEAFF. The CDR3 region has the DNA TGTGCCGTACAGGGTGATATTACCATGAACACTGAAGCTTTCTTT.

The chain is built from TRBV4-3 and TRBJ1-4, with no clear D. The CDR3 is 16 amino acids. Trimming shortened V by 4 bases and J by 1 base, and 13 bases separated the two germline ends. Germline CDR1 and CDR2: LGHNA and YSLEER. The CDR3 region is CASSREQVLTNEKLFF. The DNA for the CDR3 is TGCGCCAGCAGCCGCGAGCAAGTCCTAACTAATGAAAAACTGTTTTTT.

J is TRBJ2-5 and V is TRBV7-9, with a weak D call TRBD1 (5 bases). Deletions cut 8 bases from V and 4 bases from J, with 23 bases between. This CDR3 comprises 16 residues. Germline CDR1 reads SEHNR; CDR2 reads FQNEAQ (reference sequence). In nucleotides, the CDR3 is TGTGCCAGCCTGGGGCGTCCGGGCGCTCGACGAGAGACCCAGTACTTC. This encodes CASLGRPGARRETQYF.